This TCR beta chain was recovered during a study of CD8 T cells in ankylosing spondylitis (dated by TCRdb to the late 2010s). Regarding the research as a whole: The study profiled T cell receptor beta repertoires in healthy donors and ankylosing spondylitis patients to find disease-linked TCR variants. The full study cohort was made up of over 20 ankylosing spondylitis patients and 108 healthy donors. Peripheral blood was sampled, and synovial fluid was additionally collected from ankylosing spondylitis patients. Points the paper makes about the study in general: Some TCR beta motif variants had previously been reported in synovial fluid and blood of reactive arthritis patients, which suggested common disease-initiation mechanisms. A TCR beta motif of several highly homologous amino acid variants appeared characteristic of blood from ankylosing spondylitis patients. The disease-linked clones were reported as significantly enriched in matched synovial fluid samples from ankylosing spondylitis patients. A CD8+ phenotype was shown by the disease-linked clones, which were found at relatively low frequencies in peripheral blood.

The germline V gene specifies SGHDN as CDR1 and FVKESK as CDR2. There are 15 amino acids in the CDR3, from cysteine to phenylalanine inclusive. Only the CDR3 region is kept as DNA, spanning 45 bases read in frame from base 1. Trimming at the junction amounts to 3 bases on V and 4 bases on J, and the germline ends lie 13 bases apart. Synovial fluid samples were paired with blood samples taken from the same ankylosing spondylitis patients. Sequencer: Illumina HiSeq 2500. TCR beta libraries were prepared by quantitative 5'-RACE with molecular barcodes. Regarding the original processing steps: Disease-linked TCR variants were identified with a new computational method built on a probabilistic model of VDJ rearrangement. TCRdb itself trimmed the public reads at Q25 with fastp, ran MiXCR and retained productive beta chains. Each entry is one CDR3 protein sequence, shown with its most common DNA and genes. The V and J calls follow TCRdb's processing rather than the paper's. Recorded for this sample are around 150,000 distinct CDR3 sequences; under 35% of them occurred a single time. The top ten clonotypes cover 5.5% to 7.5% of the sample.

This clonotype was recorded at least ten times. Its antigen is still unknown. The input lacks base qualities; no much larger clone sits a single base away. The chain employs TRBV14 and TRBJ2-1, with no reliable assignment of the D segment. The specimen sequenced was synovial fluid, either unsorted or a sorted T cell fraction (not recorded which). The sequence was collected from a male donor with ankylosing spondylitis. In nucleotide form, the sequence is TGTGCCAGCAGCCAGATGTTCGCCGGTTACAATGAGCAGTTCTTC. The translation is CASSQMFAGYNEQFF.